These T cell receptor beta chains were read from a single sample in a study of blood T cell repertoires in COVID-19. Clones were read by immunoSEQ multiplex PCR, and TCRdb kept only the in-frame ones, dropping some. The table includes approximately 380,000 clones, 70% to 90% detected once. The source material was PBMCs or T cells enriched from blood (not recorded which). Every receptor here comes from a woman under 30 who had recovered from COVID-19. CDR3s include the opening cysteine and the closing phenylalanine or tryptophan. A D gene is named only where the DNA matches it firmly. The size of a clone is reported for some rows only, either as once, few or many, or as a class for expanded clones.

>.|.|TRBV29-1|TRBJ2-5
TGCAGCGCCGGCGGCCTTAGGACAGACGGAGAGACCCAGTACTTC
CSAGGLRTDGETQYF
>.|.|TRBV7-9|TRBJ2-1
TGTGCCAGCAGCTTAGGGCCCCGCAGTACCAATGAGCAGTTCTTC
CASSLGPRSTNEQFF
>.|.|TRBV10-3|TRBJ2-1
TGTGCCATCAGCGAACGGGACTTCTCCTACAATGAGCAGTTCTTC
CAISERDFSYNEQFF
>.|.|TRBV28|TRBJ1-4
TGTGCCAGCAGCCCAACCGTCGGGGGGGGTAATGAAAAACTGTTTTTT
CASSPTVGGGNEKLFF
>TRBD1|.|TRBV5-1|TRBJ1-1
TGCGCCAGCAGCTGGACAGGGGGGCATGACACTGAAGCTTTCTTT
CASSWTGGHDTEAFF
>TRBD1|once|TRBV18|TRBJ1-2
TGTGCCAGTAGATCAAAAAACAGGGGTAGTAACTATGGCTACACCTTC
CASRSKNRGSNYGYTF
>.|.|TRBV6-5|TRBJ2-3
TGTGCCAGCAGGAGACGGGTCACAGATACGCAGTATTTT
CASRRRVTDTQYF
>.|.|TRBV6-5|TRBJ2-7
TGTGCCAGCAGCGCCGACAGCTACGAGCAGTACTTC
CASSADSYEQYF
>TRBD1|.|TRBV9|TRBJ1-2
TGTGCCAGCAGCCTCGGACAGGGGAGGAGTGGCTACACCTTC
CASSLGQGRSGYTF
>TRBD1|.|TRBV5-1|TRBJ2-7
TGCGCCAGCGGCTCGATACAGGGGTCCCACGAGCAGTACTTC
CASGSIQGSHEQYF
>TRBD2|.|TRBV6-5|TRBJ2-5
TGTGCCAGCAGTTCGGGACTAGCGACCAAGACCCAGTACTTC
CASSSGLATKTQYF
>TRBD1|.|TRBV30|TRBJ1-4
TGTGCCTGGAACATACAGGGGGCAACTAATGAAAAACTGTTTTTT
CAWNIQGATNEKLFF
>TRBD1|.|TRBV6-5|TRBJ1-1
TGTGCCAGCAGTTACTCTGGGACAGGGCGATTCACTGAAGCTTTCTTT
CASSYSGTGRFTEAFF
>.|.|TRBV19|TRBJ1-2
TGTGCCAGTATTTCGCCCAGGGGCGGCTACACCTTC
CASISPRGGYTF
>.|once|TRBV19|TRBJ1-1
TGTGCCAGTAGTATGGGACTCGAGGGAACTGAAGCTTTCTTT
CASSMGLEGTEAFF
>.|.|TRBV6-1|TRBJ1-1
TGTGCCAGCAGTGAAGCTGGACTTCAAGCTTTCTTT
CASSEAGLQAFF
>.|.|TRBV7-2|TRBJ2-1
TGTGCCAGCAGCGTCGGACAAGTCTACAATGAGCAGTTCTTC
CASSVGQVYNEQFF
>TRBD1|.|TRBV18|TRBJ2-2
TGTGCCAGCTCACCAAGGACCTCCGGGACAGGGGATTTAACCGGGGAGCTGTTTTTT
CASSPRTSGTGDLTGELFF
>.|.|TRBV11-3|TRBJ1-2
TGTGCCAGCAGCTTAGATTTCGGCGTCAGGATTTCGGGAGAGGGTGGCTACACCTTC
CASSLDFGVRISGEGGYTF
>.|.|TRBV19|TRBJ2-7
TGTGCCACCCGCGCGGACAGCTCCTACGAGCAGTACTTC
CATRADSSYEQYF
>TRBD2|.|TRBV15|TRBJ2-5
TGTGCCACCAGCGGGGGACTAAGCGGGGGCCCCGAGACCCAGTACTTC
CATSGGLSGGPETQYF
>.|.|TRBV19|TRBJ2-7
TGTGCCAGTAACCAAGCGGTGTCAGGGGGGTACGAGCAGTACTTC
CASNQAVSGGYEQYF
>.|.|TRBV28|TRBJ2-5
TGTGCCAGCAGTGACAGGCACCGGCCCCAGTACTTC
CASSDRHRPQYF
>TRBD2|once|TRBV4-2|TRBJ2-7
TGTGCCAGCAGCCAGGGACTAGGCCACTACGAGCAGTACTTC
CASSQGLGHYEQYF
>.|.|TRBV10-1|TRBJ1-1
TGCGCCAGCAGTGACGGGATGAACACTGAAGCTTTCTTT
CASSDGMNTEAFF
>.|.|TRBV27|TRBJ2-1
TGTGCCAGCAGTTTTAGCTTTTCCTACAATGAGCAGTTCTTC
CASSFSFSYNEQFF
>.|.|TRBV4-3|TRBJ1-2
TGCGCCAGCAGCCAAGAAAAAATTCCCTCCTATGGCTACACCTTC
CASSQEKIPSYGYTF
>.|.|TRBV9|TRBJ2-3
TGTGCCAGCAGCCCGGGACTCCTCTCTCACGACACGGGTACGCAGTATTTT
CASSPGLLSHDTGTQYF
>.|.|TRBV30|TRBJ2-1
TGTGCCTGGGATAGCCCCGGACAGGCGGGGAATGAGCAGTTCTTC
CAWDSPGQAGNEQFF
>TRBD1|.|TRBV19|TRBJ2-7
TGTGCCAGTGGACAGGGGGGATACGAGCAGTACTTC
CASGQGGYEQYF
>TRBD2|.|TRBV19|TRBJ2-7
TGTGCCAGTAGTATCCCAGCGGGGGGGCCCTACGAGCAGTACTTC
CASSIPAGGPYEQYF
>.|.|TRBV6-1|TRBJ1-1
TGTGCCAGCAGTGAAAACAGGGTAGACACTGAAGCTTTCTTT
CASSENRVDTEAFF
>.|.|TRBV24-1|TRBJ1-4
TGTGCCACCCACAGTGATCTTAATGAAAAACTGTTTTTT
CATHSDLNEKLFF
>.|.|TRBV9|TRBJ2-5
TGTGCCAGCAGCGTCGGCGGGATGGGTCAAGAGACCCAGTACTTC
CASSVGGMGQETQYF
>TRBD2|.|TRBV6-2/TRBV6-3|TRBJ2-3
TGTGCCAGCAGTCGGACTAGTTGGTTAGATACGCAGTATTTT
CASSRTSWLDTQYF
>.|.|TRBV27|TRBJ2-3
TGTGCCAGCAGTTTAACCGAACAGTACTCAGATACGCAGTATTTT
CASSLTEQYSDTQYF
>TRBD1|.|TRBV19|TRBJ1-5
TGTGCCAGTCAAGGACAGGGTAGTTACCAGCCCCAGCATTTT
CASQGQGSYQPQHF
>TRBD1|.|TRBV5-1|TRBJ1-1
TGCGCCAGCAGCTTGCAAGCCAGGGGGGACACTGAAGCTTTCTTT
CASSLQARGDTEAFF